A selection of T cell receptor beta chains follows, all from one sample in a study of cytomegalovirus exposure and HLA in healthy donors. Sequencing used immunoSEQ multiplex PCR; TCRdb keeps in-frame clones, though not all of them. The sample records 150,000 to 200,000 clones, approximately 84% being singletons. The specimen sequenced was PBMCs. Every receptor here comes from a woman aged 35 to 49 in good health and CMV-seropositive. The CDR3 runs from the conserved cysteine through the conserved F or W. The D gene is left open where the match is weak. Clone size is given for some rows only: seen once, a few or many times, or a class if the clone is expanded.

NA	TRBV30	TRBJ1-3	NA	TGTGCCTTTAGACTTCGCTCTGGAAACACCATATATTTT	CAFRLRSGNTIYF
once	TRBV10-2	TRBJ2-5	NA	TGCGCCAGCAGCGATCCTAAAGAGACCCAGTACTTC	CASSDPKETQYF
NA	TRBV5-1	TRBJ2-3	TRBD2	TGCGCCAGCTCGTCCGGGGGGTTAGGTACGCAGTATTTT	CASSSGGLGTQYF
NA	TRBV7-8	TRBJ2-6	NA	TGTGCCAGCAGCCTCGGAGGCTCAAGGGGACTTCCGGACCTCTCTGGGGCCAACGTCCTGACTTTC	CASSLGGSRGLPDLSGANVLTF
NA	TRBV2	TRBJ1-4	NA	TGTGCCAGCAGTGTGGGAGTAACTAATGAAAAACTGTTTTTT	CASSVGVTNEKLFF
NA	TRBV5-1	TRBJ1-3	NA	TGCGCCAGCACGGCCTCAACAGGTGCCTCTGGAAACACCATATATTTT	CASTASTGASGNTIYF
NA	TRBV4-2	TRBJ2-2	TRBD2	TGTGCCAGCAGCCAAGGGTCGGGGGGGCACACCGGGGAGCTGTTTTTT	CASSQGSGGHTGELFF
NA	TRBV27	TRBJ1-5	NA	TGTGCCAGCAGGAGACAGAGCCATCAGCCCCAGCATTTT	CASRRQSHQPQHF
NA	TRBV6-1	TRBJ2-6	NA	TGTGCCAGTGCGGACAGCGGCTCTGGGGCCAACGTCCTGACTTTC	CASADSGSGANVLTF
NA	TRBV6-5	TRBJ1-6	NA	TGTGCCAGCAGCGACAGGTGGAGCACGTCACCCCTCCACTTT	CASSDRWSTSPLHF
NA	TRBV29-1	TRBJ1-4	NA	TGCAGCGTTGGGACTCTCGGGGAAAAACTGTTTTTT	CSVGTLGEKLFF
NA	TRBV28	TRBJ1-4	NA	TGTGCCAGCCGACAATCGGGGGGGGATGAAAAACTGTTTTTT	CASRQSGGDEKLFF
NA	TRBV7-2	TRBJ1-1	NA	TGTGCCAGCAGCTTAGAGCTATACACTGAAGCTTTCTTT	CASSLELYTEAFF
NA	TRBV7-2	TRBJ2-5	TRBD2	TGTGCCAGCAGCTTGGGGGGGAAGGAGACCCAGTACTTC	CASSLGGKETQYF
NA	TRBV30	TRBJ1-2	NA	TGTGCCTGGGGGGCGGGATGGGCAACCAACTATGGCTACACCTTC	CAWGAGWATNYGYTF
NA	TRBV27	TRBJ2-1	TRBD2	TGTGCCAGCAGTTCTACCGGGACTAGTGTCTACAATGAGCAGTTCTTC	CASSSTGTSVYNEQFF
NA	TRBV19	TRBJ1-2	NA	TGTGCCAGCTTTAGTAACTATGGCTACACCTTC	CASFSNYGYTF
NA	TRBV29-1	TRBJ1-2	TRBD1	TGCAGCGTTGAAAGGGGGCTCGGGGGCTACACCTTC	CSVERGLGGYTF
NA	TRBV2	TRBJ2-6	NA	TGTGCCACATCGACAGGTGCTGGGGCCAACGTCCTGACTTTC	CATSTGAGANVLTF
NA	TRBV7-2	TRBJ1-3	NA	TGTGCCAGCCGGCGACCCGGGGTGCTTAACACCATATATTTT	CASRRPGVLNTIYF
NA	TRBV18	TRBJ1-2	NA	TGTGCCAGCTCACCAGATATCGTTGAGGGCTACACCTTC	CASSPDIVEGYTF